Shown below are 30 T cell receptor beta chains from a single sample sequenced in a study of cytomegalovirus exposure and HLA in healthy donors. Amplification used 60 Vbeta primers and 13 Jbeta primers. Profiling relied on immunoSEQ multiplex PCR, and the TCRdb table lists in-frame clones only, not all of them. This repertoire comprises around 60,000 clones; its ten largest clones make up around 5%. Sequenced: PBMCs. The source of these receptors is a man aged 25 to 45 in good health and CMV-seropositive.

V is TRBV18 and J is TRBJ1-4; TRBD1 agrees at 9 bases. The junction had 7 bases not matched to a gene; V was cut back by 3 bases and J by 8 bases. Germline V lookup: CDR1 KGHSH, CDR2 LQKENI. This CDR3 contains 15 residues. The CDR3 region has the DNA TGTGCCAGCTCACCCCGGACAGGGGTAATGGAAAAACTGTTTTTT. Protein product: CASSPRTGVMEKLFF.

V usage is TRBV4-2 and J usage is TRBJ1-2; D gene ambiguous. From germline, CDR1 is LGHNA and CDR2 YNFKEQ. This CDR3 contains 14 residues. Trimming cost V 0 bases and J 7 bases, with 12 bases left between them. The CDR3 region has the DNA TGTGCCAGCAGCCAAGACGCCCAGGTTCGTGGCTACACCTTC. Translation gives CASSQDAQVRGYTF.

This rearrangement joins TRBV5-6 to TRBJ2-3, with D perhaps matching TRBD2 (5 bases). CDR1 is SGHDT and CDR2 is YYEEEE in the germline V gene. The length of the CDR3 is 12 residues. The V end lost 1 base, the J end lost 6 bases, and 6 bases lay between the germline ends. The CDR3 here is CASSLPGDTQYF. In DNA, the CDR3 is TGTGCCAGCAGCTTGCCGGGGGATACGCAGTATTTT.

V gene TRBV29-1 combines with J gene TRBJ1-2; D is undetermined. From germline, CDR1 is SQVTM and CDR2 ANQGSEA. This CDR3 has 11 amino acids. Trimming removed 7 bases from V and 7 bases from J, with 13 bases in between. The CDR3 protein is CSAQASAGYTF. In nucleotides, the CDR3 is TGCAGCGCCCAGGCGTCTGCTGGCTACACCTTC.

The chain uses TRBV7-6 and TRBJ1-1, with D possibly matching TRBD1 (6 bases). This CDR3 contains 16 residues. Germline V gene data show CDR1 as SGHVS and CDR2 as FNYEAQ. Trimming stripped 5 bases from V and 4 bases from J, with 20 bases between. The CDR3 here is CASSQRDTRYGTEAFF. Here the CDR3 DNA reads TGTGCCAGCAGCCAAAGGGACACCAGATACGGCACTGAAGCTTTCTTT.

The V and J genes are TRBV5-1 and TRBJ2-3; TRBD2 is a possible D gene (6 bases). The CDR3 consists of 17 residues. Deletions cut 4 bases from V and 2 bases from J, with 20 bases between. CDR1 and CDR2 (germline): SGHRS, YFSETQ. The CDR3 nucleotides read TGCGCCAGCAGCGGGTCCGGGACTCTTCGAGCCACAGATACGCAGTATTTT. Its protein is CASSGSGTLRATDTQYF.

The chain joins TRBV11-3 to TRBJ2-1; D not resolved. The CDR3 sequence is 13 residues long. V was clipped by 0 bases and J by 3 bases, with 3 bases between them. Germline-derived CDR1 and CDR2 are SGHNT and YENEEA. The chain's CDR3 is CASSLEYYNEQFF. CDR3 sequence (DNA): TGTGCCAGCAGCTTAGAATACTACAATGAGCAGTTCTTC.

The chain recombines TRBV9 with TRBJ2-7, with 9 bases fitting TRBD1. J gave up 4 bases and V 6 bases, and 8 bases lay outside the gene matches. The CDR3 is 14 residues long. The germline CDR1 and CDR2 sequences are SGDLS and YYNGEE. CDR3 nucleotides: TGTGCCAGCAACGCGACGGGACAGGGATACGAGCAGTACTTC. Its protein product is CASNATGQGYEQYF.

The V call is TRBV6-5, the J call TRBJ1-2, with no clear D. CDR3 length: 15 residues. V was trimmed by 2 bases and J by 0 bases, leaving 10 bases between them. Germline values: CDR1 MNHEY, CDR2 SVGAGI. CDR3 nucleotide sequence: TGTGCCAGCAGTTACGGTACAGTAGCTAACTATGGCTACACCTTC. Residues: CASSYGTVANYGYTF.

Concerning this clone: The junction does not match germline at one end; this may be a read error. V gene TRBV5-1 combines with J gene TRBJ1-4, with TRBD1 matching over 11 bases. This CDR3 is built from 16 residues. The germline V gene has CDR1 SGHRS and CDR2 YFSETQ. DNA for the CDR3: TGCGCCAGCAGCGGAAGGACAGGGGGCGGGCATGAAAAACCGTTTTTT. It encodes CASSGRTGGGHEKPFF.

The chain combines TRBV25-1 with TRBJ2-7; TRBD2 matches 14 bases. V was pared by 3 bases and J by 3 bases, with 10 bases of the junction left unmatched. From germline, CDR1 is MGHDK and CDR2 SYGVNS. The CDR3 has 18 residues. DNA for the CDR3: TGTGCCAGCAGTGAGATTCAAAAAGGGACTAGCGGGAGCTACGAGCAGTACTTC. It codes for CASSEIQKGTSGSYEQYF.

The V gene is TRBV4-1, the J gene TRBJ1-5, with 7 positions matching TRBD1. The V segment lost 4 bases and the J segment 1 base; nucleotides outside the gene matches: 7. The CDR3 consists of 16 residues. Per the germline V gene, CDR1 is MGHRA and CDR2 is YSYEKL. The CDR3 region has the DNA TGCGCCAGCAGCCCCAACGCACAGGGGAGCAATCAGCCCCAGCATTTT. The encoded protein is CASSPNAQGSNQPQHF.

Comments on this clone: Other nucleotide sequences in the sample specify the same CDR3. The CDR3 here is CASSPGTRYNSPLHF. CDR3 sequence (DNA): TGTGCCAGCAGCCCAGGGACACGTTATAATTCACCCCTCCACTTT. The rearrangement links TRBV7-9 to TRBJ1-6; a weak D match, TRBD1 (6 bases). This CDR3 has 15 residues. The germline V gene has CDR1 SEHNR and CDR2 FQNEAQ (reference sequence). Trimming cost V 5 bases and J 4 bases, with 12 bases left between them.

The chain links TRBV5-1 to TRBJ1-1; a possible D gene is TRBD1 (5 bases). Germline loops: CDR1 SGHRS, CDR2 YFSETQ. This CDR3 region has 12 residues. The V end lost 4 bases, the J end lost 6 bases, and 10 bases lay between the germline ends. CDR3 loop: CASSLPGAEAFF. The CDR3 DNA follows: TGCGCCAGCAGCCTCCCGGGGGCTGAAGCTTTCTTT.

The chain uses TRBV11-2 and TRBJ2-2; 9 bases line up with TRBD1. V was pared by 7 bases and J by 3 bases, with 6 bases of the junction left unmatched. The CDR3 loop spans 15 amino acids. CDR1 and CDR2 (germline): SGHAT, FQNNGV. The CDR3 coding sequence is TGTGCCAGCAAAGGACAGGGGAAAGACACCGGGGAGCTGTTTTTT. Translation gives CASKGQGKDTGELFF.

The rearrangement links TRBV7-6 to TRBJ1-5; D is perhaps TRBD1 (5 bases). Trimming removed 1 base at V and 6 bases at J, with 10 bases between. Germline V gene lookup returns CDR1 SGHVS and CDR2 FNYEAQ. The CDR3 sequence is 14 residues long. The DNA for the CDR3 is TGTGCCAGCAGCTTAGGTGGGGCCGCTCAGCCCCAGCATTTT. The encoded protein is CASSLGGAAQPQHF.

V and J are TRBV7-2 and TRBJ2-1; D is unclear. V was clipped by 0 bases and J by 0 bases, with 12 bases between them. CDR1 and CDR2 (germline): SGHTA, FQGNSA. This CDR3 is 17 amino acids long. CDR3 bases: TGTGCCAGCAGCTTAGCTCTGCGCGGTGGCTCCTACAATGAGCAGTTCTTC. This sequence encodes CASSLALRGGSYNEQFF.

This chain uses TRBV6-1 with TRBJ1-4, with D perhaps matching TRBD1 (6 bases). The length of the CDR3 is 13 residues. Germline-derived CDR1 and CDR2 are MNHNS and SASEGT. V was trimmed by 8 bases and J by 13 bases, leaving 20 bases between them. This CDR3 is CASLLAEGVGLFF. CDR3 nucleotides: TGTGCCAGCCTACTGGCAGAGGGGGTTGGACTGTTTTTT.

The rearrangement uses TRBV9 and TRBJ1-3; TRBD1 matches 9 bases. With V trimmed by 2 bases and J by 2 bases, 5 bases remained unmatched. The CDR3 consists of 16 residues. Germline V gives CDR1 SGDLS, CDR2 YYNGEE. The CDR3 loop reads CASSVTGGEAGNTIYF. CDR3 in DNA: TGTGCCAGCAGCGTTACAGGGGGCGAGGCTGGAAACACCATATATTTT. Full variable domain (outside the CDR3, taken from reference TRBV9 and TRBJ1-3): DSGVTQTPKHLITATGQRVTLRCSPRSGDLSVYWYQQSLDQGLQFLIQYYNGEERAKGNILERFSAQQFPDLHSELNLSSLELGDSALYFCASSVTGGEAGNTIYFGEGSWLTVV.

The J gene is TRBJ2-7, the V gene TRBV4-1, with 10 nucleotides matching TRBD2. Germline CDR1 MGHRA, CDR2 YSYEKL. Unmatched junction bases numbered 9, after V lost 0 bases and J lost 4 bases. There are 17 residues in the CDR3. CDR3 sequence: CASSQEASGGAAYEQYF. DNA for the CDR3: TGCGCCAGCAGCCAAGAAGCTAGCGGGGGAGCCGCATACGAGCAGTACTTC.

A word on this clone: The junction and the germline gene differ at one end; a read error may be behind it. V usage is TRBV5-6 and J usage is TRBJ2-7, with 7 bases lining up with TRBD1. Germline V lookup: CDR1 SGHDT, CDR2 YYEEEE. The CDR3 has 14 amino acids. As DNA, the CDR3 is TGTGCCAGCAGCGGACAGGCCATCTCCTACGAGCAGTCCTTC. Translating it yields CASSGQAISYEQSF.

By frequency, this clone is large (0.1 to 1%). The chain has TRBV5-1 and TRBJ1-3; D gene uncertain. In germline, CDR1 is SGHRS, CDR2 YFSETQ. The V gene lost 5 bases and the J gene lost 4 bases, with 13 bases spanning the gap. The CDR3 covers 14 residues. DNA of the CDR3: TGCGCCAGCAGTGCGCTCTCCGGGGGAAACACCATATATTTT. Its protein product is CASSALSGGNTIYF.

As regards this clone: Other DNA sequences in the sample encode the same CDR3. This chain connects TRBV13 to TRBJ2-7; no clear D gene. Deletions cut 1 base from V and 5 bases from J, with 3 bases between. The CDR3 totals 11 residues. Looked up from germline, CDR1 is PRHDT and CDR2 is FYEKMQ (reference sequence). CDR3 sequence (DNA): TGTGCCAGCAGCTTAGCCGACGAGCAGTACTTC. Protein product: CASSLADEQYF.

This rearrangement joins TRBV5-1 to TRBJ1-1, with D possibly matching TRBD1 (5 bases). Trimming shortened V by 0 bases and J by 7 bases, and 13 bases separated the two germline ends. The CDR3 consists of 14 residues. CDR1 and CDR2 from the germline V gene are SGHRS and YFSETQ. CDR3 DNA sequence: TGCGCCAGCAGCTTGGGGGGCAGCAGTCTTGAAGCTTTCTTT. Its translation: CASSLGGSSLEAFF.

The chain links TRBV5-1 to TRBJ2-5; 8 bases match TRBD1. CDR3 length: 14 residues. Germline CDR1 is SGHRS and CDR2 is YFSETQ. The trim removed 4 bases at V and 4 bases at J, leaving 6 bases unmatched. CDR3 residues: CASSQGQGPETQYF. CDR3 DNA: TGCGCCAGCAGCCAAGGACAGGGCCCAGAGACCCAGTACTTC.

The CDR3 region has the DNA TGTGCCAGCAGCTTCACGACAGGGTCAGGCTATGGCTACACCTTC. Encoded protein: CASSFTTGSGYGYTF. The rearrangement joins TRBV11-3 to TRBJ1-2; 7 bases match TRBD1. The CDR3 has 15 amino acids. V was clipped by 3 bases and J by 4 bases; unmatched bases: 8. CDR1 and CDR2 from the germline V gene are SGHNT and YENEEA.

The chain uses TRBV4-1 and TRBJ1-4, with D possibly matching TRBD1 (5 bases). The germline V gene has CDR1 MGHRA and CDR2 YSYEKL. CDR3 length: 17 amino acids. V lost 0 bases to trimming and J lost 8 bases, with 19 bases between them. CDR3 nucleotide sequence: TGCGCCAGCAGCCAAGAAGGGGTCTCAGGCGCCGGGGAAAAACTGTTTTTT. It is translated as CASSQEGVSGAGEKLFF.

V and J are TRBV30 and TRBJ1-1; D remains ambiguous. With 0 bases removed from V and 7 bases from J, the gap between germline ends came to 18 bases. Germline V gene data show CDR1 as GTSNPN and CDR2 as SVGIG (reference sequence). The CDR3 is 15 amino acids. As DNA, the CDR3 is TGTGCCTGGAGTGTTATTAGGTTCGACGGGGTTGAAGCTTTCTTT. It specifies CAWSVIRFDGVEAFF.

This chain connects TRBV7-9 to TRBJ1-6; the match to TRBD1 covers 7 bases. CDR1 and CDR2 (germline): SEHNR, FQNEAQ (reference sequence). After removal of 5 bases from V and 7 bases from J, the junction contained 5 bases not matched to a gene. This CDR3 has 14 residues. As DNA, the CDR3 is TGTGCCAGCAGCGCGACAGGGATCAATTCACCCCTCCACTTT. Its translation is CASSATGINSPLHF.

V usage is TRBV6-4 and J usage is TRBJ2-3, with TRBD1 matching 10 bases. This CDR3 spans 15 amino acids. Germline CDR1 is MRHNA and CDR2 is SNTAGT. V lost 0 bases to trimming and J lost 4 bases; unmatched junction nucleotides: 1. CDR3 residues: CASSDSTGGADTQYF. The CDR3 DNA sequence: TGTGCCAGCAGTGACTCGACAGGGGGCGCAGATACGCAGTATTTT.